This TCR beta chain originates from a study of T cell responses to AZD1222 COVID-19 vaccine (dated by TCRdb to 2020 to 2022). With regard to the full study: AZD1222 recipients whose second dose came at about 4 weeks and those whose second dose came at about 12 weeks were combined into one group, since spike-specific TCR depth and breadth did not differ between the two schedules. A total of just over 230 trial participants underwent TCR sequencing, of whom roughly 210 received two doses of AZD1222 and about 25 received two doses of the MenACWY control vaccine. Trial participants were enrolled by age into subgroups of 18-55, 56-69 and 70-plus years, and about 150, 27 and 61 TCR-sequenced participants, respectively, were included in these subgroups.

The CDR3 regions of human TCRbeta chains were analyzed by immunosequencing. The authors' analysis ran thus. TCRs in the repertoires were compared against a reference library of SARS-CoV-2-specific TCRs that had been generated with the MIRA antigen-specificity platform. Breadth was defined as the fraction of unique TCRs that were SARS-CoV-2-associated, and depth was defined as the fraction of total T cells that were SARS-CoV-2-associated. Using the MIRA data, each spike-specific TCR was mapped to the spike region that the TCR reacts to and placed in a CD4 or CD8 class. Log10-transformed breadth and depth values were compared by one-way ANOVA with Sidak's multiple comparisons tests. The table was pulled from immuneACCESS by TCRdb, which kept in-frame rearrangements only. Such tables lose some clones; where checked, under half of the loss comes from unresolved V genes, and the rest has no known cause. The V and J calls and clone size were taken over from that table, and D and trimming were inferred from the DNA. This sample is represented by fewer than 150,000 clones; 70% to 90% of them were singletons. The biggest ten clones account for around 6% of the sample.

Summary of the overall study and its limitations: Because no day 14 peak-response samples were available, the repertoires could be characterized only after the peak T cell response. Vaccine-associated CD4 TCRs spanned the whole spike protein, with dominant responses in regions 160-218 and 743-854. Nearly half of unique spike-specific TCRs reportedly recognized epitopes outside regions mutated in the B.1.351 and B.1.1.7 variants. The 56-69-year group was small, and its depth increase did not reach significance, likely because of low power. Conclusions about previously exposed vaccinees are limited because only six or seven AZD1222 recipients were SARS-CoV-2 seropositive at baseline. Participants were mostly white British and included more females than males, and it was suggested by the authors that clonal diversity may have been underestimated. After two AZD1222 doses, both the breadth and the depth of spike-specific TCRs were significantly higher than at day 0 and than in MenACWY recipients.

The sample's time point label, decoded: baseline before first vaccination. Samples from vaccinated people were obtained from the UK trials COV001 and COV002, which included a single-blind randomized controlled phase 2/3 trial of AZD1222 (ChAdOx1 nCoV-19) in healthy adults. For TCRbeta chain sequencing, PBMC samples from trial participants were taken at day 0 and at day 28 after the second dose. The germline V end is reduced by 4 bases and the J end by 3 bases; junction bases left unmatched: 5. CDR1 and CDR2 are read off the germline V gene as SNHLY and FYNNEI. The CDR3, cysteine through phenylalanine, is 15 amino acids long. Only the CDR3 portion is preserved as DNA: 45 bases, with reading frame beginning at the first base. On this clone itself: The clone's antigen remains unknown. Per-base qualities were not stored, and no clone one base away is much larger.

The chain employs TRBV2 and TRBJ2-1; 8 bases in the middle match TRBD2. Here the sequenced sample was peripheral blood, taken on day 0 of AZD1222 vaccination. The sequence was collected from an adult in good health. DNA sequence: TGTGCCAGCAGTGTGGAACTAGCGGACTACAATGAGCAGTTCTTC. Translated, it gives CASSVELADYNEQFF.